This TCR beta chain was captured by sequencing in a study of molecular identifiers for immune sequencing clone quantification. TCRdb used MiXCR to reprocess the PCR reads, holding one entry per CDR3 protein. The sample carries hundreds of thousands of distinct CDR3 sequences, approximately 24% recorded once. V was pared by 1 base and J by 5 bases, with 11 bases between. CDR1 is MNHEY and CDR2 is SMNVEV in the germline V gene (reference sequence). This CDR3 has 14 residues. This clonotype has only a few counts. The source of this sequence is a human donor in good health. Some libraries in this study had Jurkat cell RNA spiked in. The sequenced material came from naive CD8+ T cells from blood, with Jurkat cell RNA spiked in. Noted subset: FACS-sorted CD8+CD4-CCR7+CD45RA+ naive T cells. This sequence joins TRBV27 and TRBJ2-5, with D unclear. CDR3 region: CASSLFGPRETQYF. CDR3 in DNA: TGTGCCAGCAGTTTATTCGGCCCACGGGAGACCCAGTACTTC.